Detailed here is one TCR beta chain. The record originates from a study of T-cell memory formation after mild COVID-19. Overall study context: The two donors had largely donor-specific TCR clusters.

V was shortened by 2 bases and J by 0 bases, with 7 bases between the two germline ends. The CDR3 runs 14 residues. Germline loops: CDR1 MNHEY, CDR2 SVGAGI. One entry per CDR3 protein, called by TCRdb with MiXCR from the 5' RACE reads. Of about 180,000 distinct CDR3 sequences listed, about a sixth were seen once; the top ten hold roughly 1.9%. The source of this sequence is an adult woman who had mild COVID-19 (a few samples of this study predate the infection). Cell type and time point are not known. What was sequenced was PBMCs or a T cell subset sorted from them (not recorded which). The rearrangement joins TRBV6-5 to TRBJ1-1; D is possibly TRBD1 (5 bases). The CDR3 bases are TGTGCCAGCAGTTACGGGGGTGTGAACACTGAAGCTTTCTTT. Amino acid sequence: CASSYGGVNTEAFF.